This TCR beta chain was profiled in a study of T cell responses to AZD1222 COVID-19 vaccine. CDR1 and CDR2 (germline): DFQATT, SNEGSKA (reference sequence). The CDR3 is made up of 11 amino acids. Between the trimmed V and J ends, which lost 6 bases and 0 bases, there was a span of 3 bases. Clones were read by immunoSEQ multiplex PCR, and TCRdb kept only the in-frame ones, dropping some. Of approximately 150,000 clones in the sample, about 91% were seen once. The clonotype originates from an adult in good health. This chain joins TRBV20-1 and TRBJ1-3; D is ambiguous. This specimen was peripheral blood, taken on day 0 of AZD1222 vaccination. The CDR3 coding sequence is TGCAGTGCGAACTCTGGAAACACCATATATTTT. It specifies CSANSGNTIYF.